The 14 T cell receptor beta chains listed next were all sequenced from one sample in a study of shared T cell receptors in the human thymus. Clones were sequenced by immunoSEQ multiplex PCR, and TCRdb holds only the in-frame ones, with some missing. The table records just under 550,000 clones, roughly 74% of them present only once. Another study also made use of these data, one on human thymus T cells.

The sequenced sample consisted of thymocytes. These receptors all stem from a boy under two years old with a congenital heart defect.

V usage is TRBV28 and J usage is TRBJ2-7; the D gene is possibly TRBD2 (6 bases). CDR3 size: 22 residues. The germline V gene encodes CDR1 MDHEN and CDR2 SYDVKM. Trimming took off 2 bases at V and 2 bases at J, with 34 bases between the two ends. The DNA for the CDR3 is TGTGCCAGCAGTTTAGGCCCCCGGGGCAGGGAGGCCACCGGGTTGGAGACCTACGAGCAGTACTTC. This translates into CASSLGPRGREATGLETYEQYF.

In this sample, this clone turned up a few times. The chain is built from TRBV14 and TRBJ1-1, with 7 bases lining up with TRBD1. Germline CDR1 is SGHDN and CDR2 is FVKESK. This CDR3 is built from 16 residues. With V trimmed by 3 bases and J by 3 bases, 10 bases remained unmatched. The CDR3 nucleotides are TGTGCCAGCAGCCACCTGGGACAGAACGATCACACTGAAGCTTTCTTT. Translating it yields CASSHLGQNDHTEAFF.

This chain links TRBV27 with TRBJ2-1; 13 bases match TRBD2. V shed 5 bases and J 5 bases; nucleotides not matched to a gene: 9. This CDR3 comprises 17 residues. The germline gives CDR1 MNHEY, CDR2 SMNVEV (reference sequence). CDR3 DNA sequence: TGTGCCAGCAGTACCACTAGCGGGAGGGCCAGTCACAATGAGCAGTTCTTC. Translation gives CASSTTSGRASHNEQFF.

This clone has more than one count but fewer than ten. V usage is TRBV4-3 and J usage is TRBJ2-6, with 9 bases identical to TRBD1. The V gene's germline CDR1 is LGHNA and CDR2 YSLEER. The CDR3 is 20 residues long. The trim removed 4 bases at V and 4 bases at J, leaving 17 bases unmatched. The CDR3 DNA reads as TGCGCCAGCAGCCCCCTCCGGGACAGGGAGGGGACCGACGGGGCCAACGTCCTGACTTTC. Its protein product is CASSPLRDREGTDGANVLTF.

The rearrangement links TRBV28 to TRBJ2-4, with 12 bases lining up with TRBD2. The CDR3 extends over 17 amino acids. V gave up 6 bases and J gave up 7 bases; unmatched junction bases: 13. Germline assignment: CDR1 MDHEN and CDR2 SYDVKM. CDR3 sequence: CASSCLWLAGGENIQYF. The CDR3 coding sequence is TGTGCCAGCAGCTGTCTGTGGCTAGCGGGAGGGGAGAACATTCAGTACTTC.

The chain recombines TRBV4-1 with TRBJ2-7; TRBD2 matches at 11 bases. The CDR3 contains 17 residues. V shed 0 bases, J shed 6 bases, and the junction held 10 bases outside the gene matches. Germline-derived CDR1 and CDR2 are MGHRA and YSYEKL. CDR3 sequence (DNA): TGCGCCAGCAGCCAAGAGGTAGCGGGAGGGTGGACTCGCGAGCAGTACTTC. Translation: CASSQEVAGGWTREQYF.

The CDR3 region is CASSSPGTNHNEQFF. The CDR3, as DNA: TGTGCCAGCAGCTCGCCCGGGACTAATCACAATGAGCAGTTCTTC. The rearrangement links TRBV11-2 to TRBJ2-1; 7 bases align to TRBD2. Germline trimming cut 4 bases from V and 5 bases from J; bases unmatched to any gene: 8. This CDR3 has 15 residues. In germline, CDR1 is SGHAT, CDR2 FQNNGV.

The rearrangement joins TRBV4-3 to TRBJ1-1, with unresolved D. The CDR3 is 15 amino acids. The germline V gene encodes CDR1 LGHNA and CDR2 YSLEER. Deletions cut 0 bases from V and 7 bases from J, with 15 bases between. CDR3 region: CASSQDKSKRCEAFF. DNA of the CDR3: TGCGCCAGCAGCCAAGATAAGTCGAAGCGGTGTGAAGCTTTCTTT.

The V call is TRBV4-3, the J call TRBJ2-1; D may be TRBD2 (5 bases). Germline CDR1 is LGHNA and CDR2 is YSLEER. The CDR3 is made up of 20 amino acids. Trimming took off 1 base at V and 2 bases at J, with 24 bases between the two ends. CDR3: CASSQVFSVRISSTYNEQFF. CDR3 DNA: TGCGCCAGCAGCCAAGTGTTTAGCGTCCGTATATCGTCGACCTACAATGAGCAGTTCTTC.

The CDR3 sequence: CAIRGGEARAYEQYF. CDR3 DNA: TGTGCCATCAGGGGGGGAGAAGCTAGGGCCTACGAGCAGTACTTC. This chain links TRBV10-3 with TRBJ2-5; the D gene is possibly TRBD2 (6 bases). The closer fit of TRBJ2-7 to the DNA end suggests the J call may be wrong. CDR1 and CDR2 from the germline V gene are ENHRY and SYGVKD. The CDR3 totals 15 residues.

This chain uses TRBV30 with TRBJ2-3, with TRBD1 as a possible D gene (6 bases). Trimming removed 2 bases from V and 3 bases from J, with 24 bases in between. There are 18 residues in the CDR3. CDR1 is GTSNPN, CDR2 SVGIG, per germline (reference sequence). This chain's CDR3 is CAWSRKGLGGAWTDTQYF. CDR3 nucleotide sequence: TGTGCCTGGAGTCGTAAGGGTTTAGGGGGAGCTTGGACAGATACGCAGTATTTT.

The V call is TRBV30, the J call TRBJ2-7, with 7 bases identical to TRBD2. The V gene's germline CDR1 is GTSNPN and CDR2 SVGIG (reference sequence). The CDR3 totals 16 residues. Losses at the gene ends were 0 bases for V and 5 bases for J; bases not matched to a gene: 13. CDR3 DNA: TGTGCCTGGAGTGTTAGTTTGGCGGGAGCATGGGACGAGCAGTACTTC. Translating it yields CAWSVSLAGAWDEQYF.

The chain employs TRBV6-6 and TRBJ2-1, with D possibly being TRBD1 (5 bases). Trimming left V 5 bases short and J 11 bases short, with 13 bases between. The germline V gene encodes CDR1 MNHNY and CDR2 SVGAGI (reference sequence). The CDR3 extends over 12 amino acids. The CDR3 bases are TGTGCCAGCAGTCGAATAGGACATCAGCAGTTCTTC. Protein sequence: CASSRIGHQQFF.

This clone was seen a few times. The V gene is TRBV7-9, the J gene TRBJ1-3, with D perhaps matching TRBD1 (6 bases). Per germline, CDR1 SEHNR and CDR2 FQNEAQ (reference sequence). Trimming stripped 5 bases from V and 4 bases from J, with 18 bases between. The CDR3 is made up of 16 amino acids. The chain's CDR3 is CASSARGEGWGNTIYF. CDR3 nucleotides: TGTGCCAGCAGCGCAAGGGGGGAGGGTTGGGGAAACACCATATATTTT.